Detailed here is one T cell receptor beta chain. Its antigen is undetermined. This CDR3 has 15 amino acids. Trimming removed 3 bases from V and 3 bases from J, with 15 bases in between. TEMRA cells were enriched by FACS, and CD4+ and CD8+ T cells were negatively isolated. An amount of RNA that ranged from about 0.45 to 1 ug was reverse transcribed with random hexamers. Across 54 Vbeta and 13 Jbeta, TCR beta CDR3 was amplified with immunoSEQ multiplex PCR. TCRdb re-analysed the immunoSEQ multiplex PCR reads in MiXCR, keeping a single row per CDR3 protein. The sample carries approximately 130,000 distinct CDR3 sequences, about 93% recorded once. This sample is part of a study of CD8 T cells in Susac syndrome. Study-level results: A relatively small number of individuals underwent TCR sequencing and HLA analysis.

The chain links TRBV12-3 or TRBV12-4 to TRBJ2-7; D is tentatively TRBD1 or TRBD2 (5 bases each). The sequence was collected from a human donor with multiple sclerosis. Sequenced sample: CD8+ T cells from PBMCs. The CDR3: CASSFWGSNRYEQYF. CDR3 nucleotide sequence: TGTGCCAGCAGTTTTTGGGGGAGTAACCGCTACGAGCAGTACTTC.